These 6 T cell receptor beta chains share one sample of origin, sequenced in a study of blood T cell repertoires in COVID-19. Data came from immunoSEQ multiplex PCR; TCRdb stores just in-frame clones and leaves some out. The sample contains some 31,000 clones, around 90% of which appear only once. The sample consisted of peripheral blood. The receptors stem from a human donor with active COVID-19. The donor label of this sample is uncertain.

The chain joins TRBV3-1 (or the pseudogene TRBV3-2) to TRBJ2-5; 14 bases line up with TRBD2. The length of the CDR3 is 15 residues. V was pared by 4 bases and J by 7 bases, with 5 bases of the junction left unmatched. Germline V CDR1 and CDR2: LGHDT, YNNKEL (reference sequence). The CDR3 DNA reads TGTGCCAGCAGCCGACTAGCGGGGGGGCCGGGGACCCAGTACTTC. As protein: CASSRLAGGPGTQYF.

The CDR3 sequence is CASSYTHRFEQYF. In nucleotides, the CDR3 is TGTGCCAGCAGTTACACCCACAGGTTTGAGCAGTACTTC. The V call is TRBV6-2 or TRBV6-3, the J call TRBJ2-7, with TRBD1 as a possible D gene (5 bases). The CDR3 loop spans 13 amino acids. V was shortened by 2 bases and J by 7 bases, with 12 bases between the two germline ends. Germline CDR1 and CDR2: MNHEY and SVGEGT.

The gene calls are TRBV30 and TRBJ2-1, with D tentatively TRBD2 (5 bases). The CDR3 extends over 14 amino acids. V was pared by 4 bases and J by 0 bases, with 10 bases between. Germline V gene sequence: CDR1 GTSNPN, CDR2 SVGIG (reference sequence). The CDR3 nucleotides are TGTGCCTGGACCCCGGCGGGCTCCTACAATGAGCAGTTCTTC. Translation: CAWTPAGSYNEQFF.

The genes are TRBV3-1 (or the pseudogene TRBV3-2) and TRBJ2-5; 7 nucleotides agree with TRBD2. Per germline, CDR1 LGHDT and CDR2 YNNKEL (reference sequence). The junction had 13 bases not matched to a gene; V was cut back by 3 bases and J by 0 bases. The CDR3 has 18 residues. The DNA of the CDR3 is TGTGCCAGCAGCCAGTTCAACCAAGCGGGGAGGTACCAAGAGACCCAGTACTTC. Translating it yields CASSQFNQAGRYQETQYF.

The DNA for the CDR3 is TGTGCCAGCAGCTCACAAGGACAGGGTACGACCTATGGCTACACCTTC. It encodes CASSSQGQGTTYGYTF. The chain uses TRBV5-4 and TRBJ1-2; 8 bases match TRBD1. Germline CDR1 reads SGHNT; CDR2 reads YYREEE (reference sequence). The CDR3 covers 16 residues. V was clipped by 3 bases and J by 4 bases; unmatched bases: 11.

The gene calls are TRBV7-2 and TRBJ1-2; 7 nucleotides align to TRBD1. CDR3 size: 13 residues. Germline-derived CDR1 and CDR2 are SGHTA and FQGNSA. V lost 5 bases, J lost 13 bases, and 13 bases stayed unmatched. The CDR3 DNA is TGTGCCAGCAGCCAGGGACAGCCTTTGCGCCCCACCTTC. This encodes CASSQGQPLRPTF.